This is a list of T cell receptor beta chains from one sample in a study of T cells in Graves' hyperthyroidism and ophthalmopathy. Each CDR3 protein gets one entry after TCRdb re-called the multiplex PCR reads with MiXCR. Among under 30,000 distinct CDR3 sequences listed, roughly 49% were seen once. Material: blood. The source is a woman between 40 and 55 years old with Graves' hyperthyroidism that later progressed to Graves' ophthalmopathy. Both conserved end residues are part of each CDR3. D genes are given only for firm matches. Expanded clones get a size class; other rows say once, few or many, or leave the size out.

J: TRBJ2-7
D: TRBD1
size: -
V: TRBV9
DNA: TGTGCCAGCAGCGTGACAGGGGGTACCTACGAGCAGTACTTC
CDR3: CASSVTGGTYEQYF

J: TRBJ1-3
D: TRBD1
size: -
V: TRBV7-2
DNA: TGTGCCAGCAGGGGACAGGGCGGCTCTGGAAACACCATATATTTT
CDR3: CASRGQGGSGNTIYF

J: TRBJ2-2
D: TRBD2
size: medium-sized
V: TRBV10-3
DNA: TGTGCCATCAGGGATACTAGCGGTTACACCGGGGAGCTGTTTTTT
CDR3: CAIRDTSGYTGELFF

J: TRBJ2-3
D: -
size: many
V: TRBV6-5
DNA: TGTGCCAGCAGGAGGGGTAGCACAGATACGCAGTATTTT
CDR3: CASRRGSTDTQYF

J: TRBJ2-3
D: -
size: many
V: TRBV11-2
DNA: TGTGCCAGCAGCCGGACGGAAGATACGCAGTATTTT
CDR3: CASSRTEDTQYF

J: TRBJ2-1
D: TRBD2
size: -
V: TRBV19
DNA: TGTGCCAGCCACCCCCGACTAGCGGACAATGAGCAGTTCTTC
CDR3: CASHPRLADNEQFF

J: TRBJ2-1
D: -
size: -
V: TRBV29-1
DNA: TGCAGCTTAGTAGGGGGATTGTACAATGAGCAGTTCTTC
CDR3: CSLVGGLYNEQFF

J: TRBJ2-7
D: TRBD1
size: -
V: TRBV20-1
DNA: TGCAGTGCTAATGGGACAGGGGGCTACGAGCAGTACTTC
CDR3: CSANGTGGYEQYF

J: TRBJ2-1
D: TRBD2
size: -
V: TRBV7-4
DNA: TGTGCCAGCAGCTGGACTAGCGGGAGGGCCCACAATGAGCAGTTCTTC
CDR3: CASSWTSGRAHNEQFF

J: TRBJ2-2
D: TRBD1
size: many
V: TRBV6-4
DNA: TGTGCCAGCAGCCGGACAGGGAACACCGGGGAGCTGTTTTTT
CDR3: CASSRTGNTGELFF

J: TRBJ1-1
D: TRBD1
size: medium-sized
V: TRBV7-6
DNA: TGTGCCAGCAGCCAAGGGACAGGCCTTGAAGCTTTCTTT
CDR3: CASSQGTGLEAFF

J: TRBJ2-7
D: -
size: -
V: TRBV7-2
DNA: TGTGCCAGCGCGTACTCCTCAACCTACGAGCAGTACTTC
CDR3: CASAYSSTYEQYF

J: TRBJ2-7
D: TRBD1
size: -
V: TRBV7-2
DNA: TGTGCCAGCAGCTTCGACAGGGACTACGAGCAGTACTTC
CDR3: CASSFDRDYEQYF

J: TRBJ2-7
D: TRBD2
size: -
V: TRBV6-5
DNA: TGTGCCACCAGTGATCCCTCGACTAGCGGAGTTTATGAGCAGTACTTC
CDR3: CATSDPSTSGVYEQYF

J: TRBJ2-1
D: -
size: -
V: TRBV9
DNA: TGTGCCAGCAGACCTGGGGGACCCTACAATGAGCAGTTCTTC
CDR3: CASRPGGPYNEQFF

J: TRBJ2-1
D: TRBD1
size: -
V: TRBV29-1
DNA: TGCAGCGTTAGGGGACAGAACTACAATGAGCAGTTCTTC
CDR3: CSVRGQNYNEQFF

J: TRBJ2-3
D: -
size: -
V: TRBV19
DNA: TGTGCCAGTAGTATGTGGTTGGGCCTATCCGAGCCGGGCCCAGATACGCAGTATTTT
CDR3: CASSMWLGLSEPGPDTQYF

J: TRBJ2-3
D: TRBD2
size: -
V: TRBV19
DNA: TGTGCCACCAGACCCAGGACTAGCATCGGTACGCAGTATTTT
CDR3: CATRPRTSIGTQYF

J: TRBJ2-7
D: TRBD1
size: few
V: TRBV24-1
DNA: TGTGCCACCAGCAGACAGGGTTGGTACGAGCAGTACTTC
CDR3: CATSRQGWYEQYF

J: TRBJ1-6
D: -
size: -
V: TRBV2
DNA: TGTGCCAGCAAAGGACTGGGGGTTTCACCCCTCCACTTT
CDR3: CASKGLGVSPLHF

J: TRBJ2-3
D: TRBD2
size: few
V: TRBV20-1
DNA: TGCAGTGCCTCGGGACTAGCGGGAGATTGGGATACGCAGTATTTT
CDR3: CSASGLAGDWDTQYF

J: TRBJ2-1
D: -
size: medium-sized
V: TRBV7-9
DNA: TGTGCCAGCAGCCCCATGGGGTATGAGCAGTTCTTC
CDR3: CASSPMGYEQFF

J: TRBJ2-1
D: TRBD1
size: -
V: TRBV24-1
DNA: TGTGCCACCAAGGACAGGGGATTGAGTGAGCAGTTCTTC
CDR3: CATKDRGLSEQFF

J: TRBJ2-7
D: TRBD2
size: -
V: TRBV11-1
DNA: TGTGCCAGCAGCTTAGCGGGAGGTTGGGAGACTAGCGAATACGAGCAGTACTTC
CDR3: CASSLAGGWETSEYEQYF

J: TRBJ2-7
D: -
size: -
V: TRBV10-3
DNA: TGTGCCATCAGTGAGTCCCCCTCCTACGAGCAGTACTTC
CDR3: CAISESPSYEQYF

J: TRBJ2-5
D: TRBD1
size: -
V: TRBV12-3/TRBV12-4
DNA: TGTGCCAGCAGTTCGACAGGGTTCGGCGAGACCCAGTACTTC
CDR3: CASSSTGFGETQYF

J: TRBJ2-7
D: -
size: few
V: TRBV9
DNA: TGTGCCAGCAGCGTAGGGAGGGGAGAGCAGTACTTC
CDR3: CASSVGRGEQYF

J: TRBJ2-2
D: TRBD1
size: -
V: TRBV7-2
DNA: TGTGCCAGCAGCTTAGATGGGACAGGGGGCGCCGGGGAGCTGTTTTTT
CDR3: CASSLDGTGGAGELFF

J: TRBJ2-3
D: -
size: many
V: TRBV7-3
DNA: TGTGCCAGCAGCATTTCTAGCACAGATACGCAGTATTTT
CDR3: CASSISSTDTQYF

J: TRBJ1-1
D: TRBD1
size: many
V: TRBV6-1
DNA: TGTGCCAGCAGTGCCGTGGAGGGGGCGGCTTTCTTT
CDR3: CASSAVEGAAFF

J: TRBJ1-4
D: -
size: -
V: TRBV28
DNA: TGTGCCAACAGTTATACCGGGACACATGAAAAACTGTTTTTT
CDR3: CANSYTGTHEKLFF

J: TRBJ1-3
D: -
size: -
V: TRBV2
DNA: TGTGCCAGCAGTGGTTACGGAAACACCATATATTTT
CDR3: CASSGYGNTIYF

J: TRBJ2-2
D: TRBD2
size: -
V: TRBV7-2
DNA: TGTGCCAGCAGCTTAGCGCCGGGAGGGTCAATTAGCGGGAAAATCGGGGAGCTGTTTTTT
CDR3: CASSLAPGGSISGKIGELFF

J: TRBJ2-1
D: -
size: many
V: TRBV6-1
DNA: TGTGCCAGCAGTGAAGGAGTTTCAATGGGCGTGTATGAGCAGTTCTTC
CDR3: CASSEGVSMGVYEQFF

J: TRBJ2-2
D: -
size: many
V: TRBV11-3
DNA: TGTGCCAGCAGCCCTGGGCGGGGCAACACCGGGGAGCTGTTTTTT
CDR3: CASSPGRGNTGELFF

J: TRBJ2-2
D: -
size: few
V: TRBV4-1
DNA: TGCGCCAGCAGCTGGAGCATCGGCACCGGGGAGCTGTTTTTT
CDR3: CASSWSIGTGELFF

J: TRBJ2-7
D: TRBD1
size: once
V: TRBV2
DNA: TGTGCCAGCAGGGGGACAGGCCGCGAGCAGTACTTC
CDR3: CASRGTGREQYF